Below, one T cell receptor (beta chain) is given with its context. The data stem from a study of blood T cell repertoires in COVID-19. Study details: Spain, Italy and the United States supplied samples that represented acute and convalescent COVID-19. In each case, the material was cDNA or gDNA derived from T cells, B-cell-depleted T cells, or PBMCs.

Deletions cut 4 bases from V and 3 bases from J, with 13 bases between. This CDR3 spans 14 amino acids. CDR1 and CDR2 (germline): MGHRA, YSYEKL. Original handling: Scientists estimated how many nucleated cells there were by amplifying reference gene primers. TCRdb keeps only in-frame clones here, not all; method: immunoSEQ multiplex PCR. The V and J calls and clone size were taken over from that table, and D and trimming were inferred from the DNA. The data contain more than 100,000 clones, 84% of them singletons. This rearrangement joins TRBV4-1 to TRBJ2-7; no clear D. The receptor was isolated from a woman aged 25 to 39 who had recovered from COVID-19. Specimen: peripheral blood. CDR3 nucleotides: TGCGCCAGCAGCCGAGAGAGTTTTGGCTACGAGCAGTACTTC. Translation gives CASSRESFGYEQYF.